This TCR beta chain was recorded in a study of blood T cell repertoires in COVID-19 (dated by TCRdb to 2018 to 2021). In the study overall: Samples covering the acute and convalescent phases of COVID-19 were provided by collaborators in the United States, Italy and Spain. Nearly every sample came with metadata listing a de-identified subject ID, COVID-19 status, age in years and sex. The repertoires were made available in a free public database intended to serve as a resource for research on the immune response to SARS-CoV-2. The material from the prospective study consisted of cDNA or gDNA derived from T cells, B-cell-depleted T cells, or PBMCs. Samples were obtained from the ongoing ImmuneRACE study (first 160 participants) and from 1,254 subjects provided by 6 global collaborators. Deeply sampled blood TCRbeta repertoires from subjects exposed to, actively infected with, or recovered from COVID-19 were included in the dataset. Where HLA class I and class II types were available, the types were taken from metadata supplied by the sample provider, not from assay-based typing.

TCRbeta CDR3 regions were amplified from genomic DNA using the immunoSEQ Assay, a bias-controlled multiplex PCR. On the authors' methods: The number of nucleated cells in each sample was estimated by amplification of reference gene primers within the assay. To quantify the absolute abundance of each unique TCRbeta CDR3 rearrangement, sequence reads were collapsed and filtered. For each sample, productive Simpson clonality was calculated as the square root of Simpson's diversity index over productive rearrangements. The table comes from immuneACCESS by way of TCRdb, which keeps in-frame sequences with V and J called. Part of the clones is missing from these tables; in studies checked, under half for an unresolved V gene and the rest for unknown reasons. That table supplies the V and J calls and clone size; D and trimming were determined from the DNA. In all, the sample holds roughly 100,000 clones, and approximately 90% of those were seen once. The biggest ten clones account for around 2% of the sample.

Worth noting for this clone: The specificity of this receptor is unknown. Nothing much larger sits one base from this clone, and base qualities are not available.

Collaborating institutions collected whole blood in K2EDTA tubes following their own protocols. For TCRbeta analysis, collaborators shipped samples as frozen whole blood, isolated PBMCs, or DNA extracted from either of those sample types. From the cysteine up to the phenylalanine, the CDR3 has a length of 15 residues. Only CDR3 DNA remains: 45 bases, in frame from the first base. Per the germline V gene (reference sequence), LNHNV is the CDR1 and YYDKDF is the CDR2. The trim is 3 bases for V and 8 bases for J, with a gap of 16 bases between the germline ends. Study-level results and caveats: The quantity of clinical and demographic metadata differed by source and by participant and was supplied without curation.

The V and J segments used are TRBV15 and TRBJ1-4, with a tentative D gene TRBD1 over 6 matching bases. The sequence was obtained from a man in his forties or fifties with active COVID-19. Material: peripheral blood. This receptor carries the CDR3 CATSSRQGFVEKLFF. In nucleotide form, the sequence is TGTGCCACCAGCAGTCGCCAGGGGTTTGTGGAAAAACTGTTTTTT.